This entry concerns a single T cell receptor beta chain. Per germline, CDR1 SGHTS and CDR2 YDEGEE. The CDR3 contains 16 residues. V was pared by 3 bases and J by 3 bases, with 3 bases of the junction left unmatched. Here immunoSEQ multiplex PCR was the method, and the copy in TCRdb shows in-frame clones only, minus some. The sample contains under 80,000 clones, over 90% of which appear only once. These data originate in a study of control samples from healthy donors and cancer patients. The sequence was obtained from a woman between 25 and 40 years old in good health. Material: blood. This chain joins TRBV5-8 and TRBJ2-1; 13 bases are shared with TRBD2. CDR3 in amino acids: CASSSGLAGVYNEQFF. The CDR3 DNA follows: TGTGCCAGCAGCTCAGGACTAGCGGGGGTCTACAATGAGCAGTTCTTC.